These T cell receptor beta chains were read from a single sample in a study of CD8+ T cells in alopecia areata. The data were produced by immunoSEQ multiplex PCR, yet TCRdb's version contains in-frame clones alone and is incomplete. Among over 150,000 clones listed, less than 70% were seen once. The sequencing used CD4+ T cells sorted from blood, collected at week 24, from a patient treated with tofacitinib. These receptors all stem from a human donor with alopecia areata. The CDR3 runs from the conserved cysteine through the conserved F or W. The D gene is left open where the match is weak. Not every row has a clone size; where given, it reads once, few, many or a size class.

j_call d_call clone_size cdr3_length v_call cdr3_aa cdr3_nt
TRBJ1-4 - - 15 TRBV30 CAWTTAGRTNEKLFF TGTGCCTGGACCACCGCAGGCAGGACTAATGAAAAACTGTTTTTT
TRBJ1-2 - - 14 TRBV4-2 CASSQAEGVMGYTF TGTGCCAGCAGCCAGGCGGAGGGAGTGATGGGCTACACCTTC
TRBJ2-5 TRBD1 - 13 TRBV13 CASSSNRGKTQYF TGTGCCAGCAGTTCTAACAGGGGAAAGACCCAGTACTTC
TRBJ2-5 - few 13 TRBV7-9 CASSSYSQETQYF TGTGCCAGCAGCTCGTATTCACAAGAGACCCAGTACTTC
TRBJ1-3 - - 14 TRBV5-1 CASSPDRTGNTIYF TGCGCCAGCAGCCCGGACAGAACTGGAAACACCATATATTTT
TRBJ1-1 TRBD1 - 16 TRBV30 CAWKFGTGISNTEAFF TGTGCCTGGAAGTTCGGGACAGGAATTTCGAACACTGAAGCTTTCTTT
TRBJ1-6 - - 14 TRBV2 CASSEAQGYSPLHF TGTGCCAGCAGTGAAGCGCAGGGGTATTCACCCCTCCACTTT
TRBJ1-1 - - 13 TRBV29-1 CSAARRLNTEAFF TGCAGCGCCGCCCGCAGGCTGAACACTGAAGCTTTCTTT
TRBJ2-2 - - 15 TRBV6-5 CASSDSGVATGELFF TGTGCCAGCAGCGATTCAGGGGTAGCCACCGGGGAGCTGTTTTTT
TRBJ2-5 - - 14 TRBV4-1 CASSQKAFQETQYF TGCGCCAGCAGCCAAAAAGCGTTCCAAGAGACCCAGTACTTC
TRBJ1-2 TRBD1 - 13 TRBV6-1 CASTDRAEHGYTF TGTGCCAGCACGGACAGGGCGGAGCATGGCTACACCTTC
TRBJ2-2 - - 14 TRBV29-1 CSVERPPNTGELFF TGCAGCGTTGAGAGGCCGCCGAACACCGGGGAGCTGTTTTTT
TRBJ1-3 - once 13 TRBV29-1 CSVEGRSGNTIYF TGCAGCGTTGAAGGCCGCTCTGGAAACACCATATATTTT
TRBJ2-7 TRBD2 once 15 TRBV28 CASRTSGGPTYEQYF TGTGCCAGCAGAACCAGCGGGGGGCCAACCTACGAGCAGTACTTC
TRBJ1-5 - - 14 TRBV7-9 CASSVTDSNQPQHF TGTGCCAGCAGCGTAACAGATAGCAATCAGCCCCAGCATTTT
TRBJ1-2 TRBD1 - 14 TRBV19 CASSYDRGLDGYTF TGTGCCAGTAGTTATGACAGGGGGCTGGATGGCTACACCTTC
TRBJ2-1 - - 13 TRBV11-2 CASSFNGVNEQFF TGTGCCAGCAGCTTTAACGGCGTCAATGAGCAGTTCTTC
TRBJ2-5 TRBD1 - 16 TRBV29-1 CSVIFTGQVIQETQYF TGCAGCGTAATTTTTACCGGACAGGTTATTCAAGAGACCCAGTACTTC
TRBJ2-5 - - 13 TRBV9 CASSVDVEETQYF TGTGCCAGCAGCGTAGATGTGGAAGAGACCCAGTACTTC
TRBJ2-2 - - 12 TRBV6-5 CASSPYTGELFF TGTGCCAGCAGCCCCTACACCGGGGAGCTGTTTTTT
TRBJ1-4 - few 12 TRBV5-5 CASSFVGEKLFF TGTGCCAGCAGCTTTGTCGGTGAAAAACTGTTTTTT
TRBJ1-4 TRBD1 - 14 TRBV18 CASSPGTGDEKLFF TGTGCCAGCTCCCCCGGGACAGGGGATGAAAAACTGTTTTTT
TRBJ2-3 - - 15 TRBV18 CASSPQGDRTDTQYF TGTGCCAGCTCACCACAGGGGGATCGCACAGATACGCAGTATTTT
TRBJ2-7 - - 14 TRBV6-5 CASSYSSWAYEQYF TGTGCCAGCAGTTACTCGTCTTGGGCCTACGAGCAGTACTTC
TRBJ2-7 - - 13 TRBV30 CAWSVSGIHEQYF TGTGCCTGGAGTGTATCCGGGATCCACGAGCAGTACTTC
TRBJ1-1 - few 12 TRBV11-2 CASSLTRPGAFF TGTGCCAGCAGCTTAACCCGACCTGGAGCTTTCTTT
TRBJ2-3 - - 16 TRBV29-1 CSVEEVPGASTDTQYF TGCAGCGTTGAAGAGGTCCCGGGGGCTAGCACAGATACGCAGTATTTT
TRBJ2-3 - - 15 TRBV7-2 CASSLDFSNTDTQYF TGTGCCAGCAGCTTAGATTTTTCCAACACAGATACGCAGTATTTT
TRBJ2-1 TRBD2 many 11 TRBV2 CASSDRGGQFF TGTGCCAGCAGTGACCGGGGGGGGCAGTTCTTC
TRBJ1-1 TRBD1 - 14 TRBV25-1 CASRTGVMNTEAFF TGTGCCAGCAGAACAGGGGTTATGAACACTGAAGCTTTCTTT
TRBJ1-5 TRBD1 - 18 TRBV6-1 CASSAPGQGRRSNQPQHF TGTGCCAGCAGTGCCCCGGGACAGGGGCGGCGAAGCAATCAGCCCCAGCATTTT